This entry concerns a single T cell receptor (beta chain). Its specificity is unknown. One end of the junction does not line up with germline, which may come from a read error. Alongside a J-beta primer mix, a sample-barcoded 5' primer served in a second PCR lasting about 7 to 12 cycles. Carrying 12 random nucleotides, a template-switch adaptor labeled each individual cDNA molecule. TCRdb re-derived calls from the 5' RACE reads in MiXCR, one entry per CDR3 protein. Among some 750,000 distinct CDR3 sequences, about a fifth were seen once, and the ten largest hold about 22%. The CDR3 covers 11 residues. The data derive from a study of blood T cells in healthy people across ages. Study-level findings and limits: Naive and antigen-experienced cells were not separated, limiting conclusive comparison.

This TCR derives from a man in his 70s in good health. Source material: blood. The chain links TRBV12-3 or TRBV12-4 to TRBJ2-3; tentatively, D is TRBD2 (5 bases). CDR3 nucleotide sequence: TGTGCCAGAATGAGGGTAGATACGCAATATTTT. Translating gives CARMRVDTQYF.